This T cell receptor (beta chain) was sequenced during a study of T cell clonotyping in hematopoietic cell transplantation. The table came from immunoSEQ multiplex PCR; TCRdb's copy has only in-frame clones and leaves some out. The sample consists of approximately 50,000 clones, over 75% of them appearing once. CDR3 length: 16 residues. Germline V lookup: CDR1 SGHVS, CDR2 FQNEAQ. Trimming left V 5 bases short and J 2 bases short, with 16 bases between. Time point described: recipient sample about 28 days before transplant, after cytoreduction. Sequencing used peripheral blood mononuclear cells, obtained before stem cell transplant. This rearrangement joins TRBV7-8 to TRBJ1-5; D perhaps matches TRBD1 (5 bases). The source is a man between 60 and 70 years old with biphenotypic leukemia. Some clones in this sample may be carry-over from other donors' samples. The DNA for the CDR3 is TGTGCCAGCAGCCCGAACCATGGGGACGGCAATCAGCCCCAGCATTTT. Its translation is CASSPNHGDGNQPQHF. Together with reference TRBV7-8 and TRBJ1-5, the CDR3 gives the full variable domain: GAGVSQSPRYKVAKRGQDVALRCDPISGHVSLFWYQQALGQGPEFLTYFQNEAQLDKSGLPSDRFFAERPEGSVSTLKIQRTQQEDSAVYLCASSPNHGDGNQPQHFGDGTRLSIL.